The next 27 T cell receptor beta chains were all read from a single sample in a study of blood T cell repertoires in COVID-19. Using immunoSEQ multiplex PCR, the repertoire was profiled, and TCRdb retains in-frame clones only, with some absent. The repertoire holds about 270,000 clones, approximately 88% seen once, with over 1.3% in the top ten. Sequencing was done on a sample of peripheral blood. The receptors here all came from a human donor with COVID-19, enrolled during active disease. The donor label of this sample is uncertain.

This clone showed up just once. The chain is built from TRBV6-6 and TRBJ1-1; tentatively, D is TRBD1 (6 bases). This CDR3 has 14 amino acids. Per the germline V gene, CDR1 is MNHNY and CDR2 is SVGAGI (reference sequence). The V end lost 2 bases, the J end lost 3 bases, and 10 bases lay between the germline ends. CDR3 in DNA: TGTGCCAGCAGTTACGTTACAGGGTACACTGAAGCTTTCTTT. This encodes CASSYVTGYTEAFF.

This clone was counted a single time. The rearrangement joins TRBV9 to TRBJ2-2; 8 positions agree with TRBD2. CDR3 length: 15 amino acids. Germline lookup yields CDR1 SGDLS and CDR2 YYNGEE. V lost 0 bases to trimming and J lost 5 bases; unmatched junction nucleotides: 3. The CDR3 sequence is CASSVAGLVTGELFF. CDR3 nucleotide sequence: TGTGCCAGCAGCGTAGCGGGACTAGTTACCGGGGAGCTGTTTTTT.

The chain is built from TRBV28 and TRBJ2-5, with D tentatively TRBD1 (6 bases). With 4 bases removed from V and 4 bases from J, the gap between germline ends came to 13 bases. Germline-derived CDR1 and CDR2 are MDHEN and SYDVKM. The CDR3 sequence is 14 residues long. CDR3 coding DNA: TGTGCCAGCAGTTCGCCCCCAGGGGTAGAGACCCAGTACTTC. Amino acid sequence: CASSSPPGVETQYF. The variable domain in full, with the rest retrieved from reference TRBV28 and TRBJ2-5, is DVKVTQSSRYLVKRTGEKVFLECVQDMDHENMFWYRQDPGLGLRLIYFSYDVKMKEKGDIPEGYSVSREKKERFSLILESASTNQTSMYLCASSSPPGVETQYFGPGTRLLVL.

The V gene is TRBV6-5, the J gene TRBJ2-7, with 7 bases identical to TRBD1. From germline, CDR1 is MNHEY and CDR2 SVGAGI. This CDR3 spans 16 amino acids. V shed 0 bases and J 3 bases; nucleotides not matched to a gene: 8. CDR3 sequence: CASSYSQTGIFYEQYF. For the CDR3, the DNA is TGTGCCAGCAGTTACTCGCAGACAGGGATATTCTACGAGCAGTACTTC.

This clone was picked up a small number of times. The gene calls are TRBV11-3 and TRBJ2-2, with TRBD2 matching 12 bases. The CDR3 covers 18 residues. Germline assignment: CDR1 SGHNT and CDR2 YENEEA. V was clipped by 4 bases and J by 3 bases; unmatched bases: 9. The CDR3 DNA reads as TGTGCCAGCAGCTCGCCGACTAGCGGGAGAGCGTACACCGGGGAGCTGTTTTTT. As protein: CASSSPTSGRAYTGELFF.

The chain combines TRBV29-1 with TRBJ2-3; TRBD2 is a possible D gene (6 bases). This CDR3 has 14 amino acids. V shed 4 bases and J shed 0 bases, with 11 bases lying between them. CDR1 is SQVTM and CDR2 is ANQGSEA in the germline V gene. In nucleotides, the CDR3 is TGCAGCGTTGTCGGGGGACCTAGCACAGATACGCAGTATTTT. This gives the protein CSVVGGPSTDTQYF.

The rearrangement joins TRBV27 to TRBJ1-2; 7 nucleotides match TRBD1. This CDR3 comprises 14 residues. Germline CDR1 is MNHEY and CDR2 is SMNVEV (reference sequence). The J segment lost 8 bases and the V segment lost 5 bases, leaving 11 bases of the junction unmatched. The CDR3 DNA reads TGTGCCAGCAGTCGGTACCAGGGGGTGGAGGGCTACACCTTC. Amino acid sequence: CASSRYQGVEGYTF.

The rearrangement links TRBV28 to TRBJ1-1, with 9 bases identical to TRBD1. Germline V lookup: CDR1 MDHEN, CDR2 SYDVKM. CDR3 length: 15 amino acids. Trimming took 8 bases from V and 3 from J; bases not matched to a gene: 10. The CDR3 coding sequence is TGTGCCAGCCGGACCCCGGGACAGGGAGACACTGAAGCTTTCTTT. Its protein is CASRTPGQGDTEAFF.

The V gene is TRBV18, the J gene TRBJ1-2; 7 bases agree with TRBD1. CDR1 and CDR2 from the germline V gene are KGHSH and LQKENI. There are 14 residues in the CDR3. J was trimmed by 2 bases and V by 5 bases; bases with no gene match: 5. The CDR3 coding sequence is TGTGCCAGCTCAGAGGACAGGATCAACTATGGCTACACCTTC. It encodes CASSEDRINYGYTF.

V and J are TRBV19 and TRBJ2-5, with D possibly TRBD2 on 6 matching bases. The CDR3 extends over 15 amino acids. V dropped 6 bases and J dropped 5 bases, with 19 bases sitting between them. Germline values: CDR1 LNHDA, CDR2 SQIVND (reference sequence). The CDR3 protein is CASSRRPGVGETQYF. In DNA, the CDR3 is TGTGCCAGTAGCCGCCGACCGGGGGTAGGTGAGACCCAGTACTTC.

This chain connects TRBV4-2 to TRBJ1-4, with D uncertain. The germline V and J ends were trimmed by 0 bases and 7 bases, with 12 bases remaining between them. CDR1 and CDR2 (germline): LGHNA, YNFKEQ. This CDR3 has 15 residues. In nucleotides, the CDR3 is TGTGCCAGCAGCCAAGATCTAGGCAGTACTGAAAAACTGTTTTTT. It specifies CASSQDLGSTEKLFF.

The V and J genes are TRBV5-4 and TRBJ2-2; 9 bases align to TRBD2. The CDR3 loop spans 18 amino acids. Germline CDR1 reads SGHNT; CDR2 reads YYREEE (reference sequence). With 6 bases clipped from V and 6 bases from J, the junction kept 18 bases outside the gene matches. This chain's CDR3 is CASTRGASGTQDAGELFF. DNA for the CDR3: TGTGCCAGCACCAGGGGGGCTAGCGGGACTCAGGACGCCGGGGAGCTGTTTTTT. Combining the CDR3 with reference TRBV5-4 and TRBJ2-2 gives the whole variable domain ETGVTQSPTHLIKTRGQQVTLRCSSQSGHNTVSWYQQALGQGPQFIFQYYREEENGRGNFPPRFSGLQFPNYSSELNVNALELDDSALYLCASTRGASGTQDAGELFFGEGSRLTVL.

Details on this clone: Other DNA sequences in this specimen translate into the identical CDR3. The chain couples TRBV28 to TRBJ2-7, with 8 bases fitting TRBD2. The ends lost 2 bases at V and 2 bases at J; junction bases unmatched: 2. The CDR3 is made up of 14 amino acids. Germline V lookup: CDR1 MDHEN, CDR2 SYDVKM. The CDR3 DNA follows: TGTGCCAGCAGTTTACCGGGAGGGGCCTACGAGCAGTACTTC. This codes for CASSLPGGAYEQYF.

This chain links TRBV29-1 with TRBJ1-1; 8 bases map to TRBD1. This CDR3 is built from 12 residues. V was clipped by 8 bases and J by 4 bases; unmatched bases: 6. Germline V gene data show CDR1 as SQVTM and CDR2 as ANQGSEA. The CDR3 is CSTRGTGTEAFF. CDR3 nucleotide sequence: TGCAGCACGCGGGGGACAGGCACTGAAGCTTTCTTT.

The chain is built from TRBV5-1 and TRBJ2-3; TRBD2 matches 9 bases. V lost 4 bases and J lost 3; bases outside the gene matches: 6. This CDR3 comprises 15 residues. Germline CDR1 and CDR2: SGHRS and YFSETQ. In DNA, the CDR3 is TGCGCCAGCAGCCTAGCGGGATTCCTAACAGATACGCAGTATTTT. Translating it yields CASSLAGFLTDTQYF.

The chain couples TRBV10-3 to TRBJ2-3, with 10 bases lining up with TRBD1. V trimming: 7 bases; J trimming: 1 base; junction bases outside the gene matches: 5. The germline V gene encodes CDR1 ENHRY and CDR2 SYGVKD. The CDR3 consists of 15 residues. As DNA, the CDR3 is TGTGCCATCAATGGACAGGGGGAAGGCACAGATACGCAGTATTTT. Residues: CAINGQGEGTDTQYF.

This clone was recorded a few times. The CDR3 bases are TGCGCCAGCAGCTTGGATACCCCCGGGAACACCGGGGAGCTGTTTTTT. As protein: CASSLDTPGNTGELFF. The chain carries TRBV5-1 and TRBJ2-2, with D hard to call. This CDR3 region has 16 residues. V was shortened by 0 bases and J by 1 base, with 10 bases between the two germline ends. Per germline, CDR1 SGHRS and CDR2 YFSETQ.

The gene calls are TRBV9 and TRBJ2-3, with no clear D. The CDR3 extends over 13 amino acids. V was trimmed by 0 bases and J by 2 bases, leaving 4 bases between them. The germline gives CDR1 SGDLS, CDR2 YYNGEE. CDR3 bases: TGTGCCAGCAGCGTAGTAGTCACAGATACGCAGTATTTT. It encodes CASSVVVTDTQYF.

The chain links TRBV12-3 or TRBV12-4 to TRBJ2-2; D remains unclear. The V end was cut by 3 bases, the J end by 7 bases, with 6 bases between. This CDR3 has 12 amino acids. The CDR3 loop is CASSFLGGELFF. The CDR3 region has the DNA TGTGCCAGCAGTTTCCTCGGCGGGGAGCTGTTTTTT.

About this clone itself: A much larger clone lies one base from this, so it may be a read error. The sample carries other DNA sequences with the same CDR3. The chain recombines TRBV28 with TRBJ1-2, with a possible D match to TRBD1 (5 bases). V was shortened by 5 bases and J by 2 bases, with 6 bases between the two germline ends. The germline V gene has CDR1 MDHEN and CDR2 SYDVKM. The CDR3 runs 12 residues. CDR3 DNA sequence: TGTGCCAGCAGTGGGGGGAACTATGGCTACACCTTC. Its protein is CASSGGNYGYTF.

This rearrangement joins TRBV28 to TRBJ2-3; tentative D call: TRBD2 (6 bases). This CDR3 is built from 16 residues. Germline CDR1 is MDHEN and CDR2 is SYDVKM. The V gene lost 5 bases and the J gene lost 0 bases, with 15 bases spanning the gap. Here the CDR3 DNA reads TGTGCCAGCAGTCCCACCATTAGCGGTAGCACAGATACGCAGTATTTT. Protein sequence: CASSPTISGSTDTQYF.

This chain uses TRBV27 with TRBJ1-5; weak D call: TRBD1 (6 bases). Trimming took 5 bases from V and 9 from J, leaving 20 bases between them. CDR3 length: 15 amino acids. Germline assignment: CDR1 MNHEY and CDR2 SMNVEV (reference sequence). The CDR3 is CASSGGPYGAAPQHF. For the CDR3, the DNA is TGTGCCAGCAGTGGGGGCCCCTATGGGGCAGCGCCCCAGCATTTT.

J is TRBJ2-3 and V is TRBV3-1 (or the pseudogene TRBV3-2), with TRBD2 matching 14 bases. Per the germline V gene, CDR1 is LGHDT and CDR2 is YNNKEL (reference sequence). This CDR3 spans 18 amino acids. With V trimmed by 4 bases and J by 1 base, 7 bases remained unmatched. In DNA, the CDR3 is TGTGCCAGCAGCCCTCCCGGGACTAGCGGGAGAGGCACAGATACGCAGTATTTT. It encodes CASSPPGTSGRGTDTQYF.

The rearrangement uses TRBV7-3 and TRBJ2-3, with 8 bases lining up with TRBD1. CDR3 length: 16 amino acids. Trimming cost V 2 bases and J 2 bases; bases outside gene matches: 6. From germline, CDR1 is SGHTA and CDR2 FQGTGA. CDR3 loop: CASSLLQGASTDTQYF. The CDR3 nucleotides read TGTGCCAGCAGCTTACTCCAGGGGGCCTCCACAGATACGCAGTATTTT. Supplemented by reference TRBV7-3 and TRBJ2-3, the full variable domain reads GAGVSQTPSNKVTEKGKYVELRCDPISGHTALYWYRQSLGQGPEFLIYFQGTGAADDSGLPNDRFFAVRPEGSVSTLKIQRTERGDSAVYLCASSLLQGASTDTQYFGPGTRLTVL.

The V call is TRBV19, the J call TRBJ1-2; D is possibly TRBD1 (5 bases). The CDR3 runs to 14 residues. V was cut by 3 bases and J by 6 bases, with 14 bases left in between. Germline V gene lookup returns CDR1 LNHDA and CDR2 SQIVND (reference sequence). The DNA of the CDR3 is TGTGCCAGTAGTATCGGGGGGAGGTGGAATGGCTACACCTTC. It translates to CASSIGGRWNGYTF.

The chain uses TRBV9 and TRBJ2-3, with a weak D call TRBD2 (5 bases). The CDR3 is made up of 15 amino acids. The germline V gene encodes CDR1 SGDLS and CDR2 YYNGEE. V was cut by 0 bases and J by 3 bases, with 11 bases left in between. The CDR3 protein is CASSVGSAPTDTQYF. CDR3 nucleotide sequence: TGTGCCAGCAGCGTAGGTAGCGCCCCTACAGATACGCAGTATTTT.

This clone appeared a single time. V usage is TRBV21-1 and J usage is TRBJ2-3; the D segment call TRBD1 is taken from the table without a DNA check. TRBV21-1 is labeled a pseudogene. The CDR3 length is 16 residues. The DNA of the CDR3 is TGTGCCAGCAACCCAAGCCGACAAAGACAGGGACGCTATTTGTATTTT. This gives the protein CASNPSRQRQGRYLYF.